This TCR beta chain was retrieved from a study of T-cell memory formation after mild COVID-19. Study results and limitations: Memory from before infection featured some responding clones, which suggests cross-reactive memory joined. Day 15 to 85 contractors were CD4/CD8 balanced; later expanders leaned CD4+.

UMIs and sample barcodes were carried by the TCR alpha and TCR beta cDNA libraries that 5'RACE produced using constant-segment primers. From the 5' RACE reads, TCRdb called clonotypes with MiXCR, one entry per CDR3 protein. The table records roughly 310,000 distinct CDR3 sequences, around 15% of them present only once. Points on this clonotype: Its antigen is as yet unknown.

CDR1 and CDR2 from the germline V gene are MNHNS and SASEGT. The CDR3 spans 16 residues. Trimming removed 8 bases at V and 5 bases at J, with 22 bases between. The chain uses TRBV6-1 and TRBJ1-5; TRBD1 might be the D (6 bases). The sequenced sample consisted of PBMCs or a T cell subset sorted from them (not recorded which). The TCR originated in a man between 18 and 29 years old who had mild COVID-19 (a few samples of this study predate the infection). Cell type and time point are not known. The CDR3: CASGYRTRGGDQPQHF. CDR3 nucleotide sequence: TGTGCCAGCGGTTATAGAACCAGGGGAGGCGATCAGCCCCAGCATTTT.